The 28 T cell receptor beta chains presented below share a single source sample, sequenced in a study of regulatory dendritic cells for organ transplantation. Clones were read by immunoSEQ multiplex PCR, and TCRdb kept only the in-frame ones, dropping some. The sample contains around 29,000 clones, roughly 84% of which appear only once. The sequenced sample consisted of naive CD8+ T cells from blood. This sample's subset: CD45RA+ naive T cells. The receptors were sampled from a human donor in good health.

This CDR3 is CASSQGTSGADTQYF. CDR3 bases: TGTGCCAGCAGCCAGGGGACTAGCGGGGCAGATACGCAGTATTTT. The J gene is TRBJ2-3, the V gene TRBV14; 13 bases fit TRBD2. Trimming cost V 3 bases and J 4 bases; bases outside gene matches: 1. Germline CDR1 and CDR2: SGHDN and FVKESK. The CDR3 is 15 amino acids.

The J gene is TRBJ1-2, the V gene TRBV11-2; tentatively, D is TRBD1 (6 bases). V was pared by 1 base and J by 3 bases, with 12 bases between. The CDR3 extends over 15 amino acids. Looked up from germline, CDR1 is SGHAT and CDR2 is FQNNGV. The CDR3 loop reads CASSLVGATDYGYTF. The CDR3 coding sequence is TGTGCCAGCAGCTTAGTGGGGGCCACTGACTATGGCTACACCTTC.

The V call is TRBV7-9, the J call TRBJ2-3; D remains ambiguous. Germline V gene data show CDR1 as SEHNR and CDR2 as FQNEAQ (reference sequence). The V end lost 3 bases, the J end lost 5 bases, and 6 bases lay between the germline ends. The CDR3 spans 12 residues. The CDR3: CASSLGVDTQYF. For the CDR3, the DNA is TGTGCCAGCAGCTTGGGCGTAGATACGCAGTATTTT.

The genes are TRBV12-5 and TRBJ1-5; D not certain. This CDR3 spans 15 amino acids. The V end lost 0 bases, the J end lost 10 bases, and 16 bases lay between the germline ends. CDR1 LGHNT and CDR2 FRNRAP come from the germline V gene. The DNA for the CDR3 is TGTGCTAGTGGTTTGGTCTCGGGAGGAATCAGCCCCCAGCATTTT. Translating it yields CASGLVSGGISPQHF.

The V gene is TRBV9, the J gene TRBJ1-5; 11 bases map to TRBD1. With V trimmed by 4 bases and J by 5 bases, 5 bases remained unmatched. The CDR3 runs 15 residues. CDR1 is SGDLS, CDR2 YYNGEE, per germline. The CDR3, as DNA: TGTGCCAGCAGCCTCCGGGACAGGGGGGATCAGCCCCAGCATTTT. Amino acids: CASSLRDRGDQPQHF.

The rearrangement links TRBV11-2 to TRBJ1-2; D is undetermined. The germline V gene has CDR1 SGHAT and CDR2 FQNNGV. The CDR3 covers 15 residues. Trimming pared 5 bases from V and 0 bases from J, leaving 13 bases between. CDR3: CASSQWAASNYGYTF. The CDR3 DNA reads as TGTGCCAGCAGCCAATGGGCAGCTTCTAACTATGGCTACACCTTC.

The rearrangement links TRBV4-3 to TRBJ1-6; 9 bases are shared with TRBD1. Germline V gives CDR1 LGHNA, CDR2 YSLEER. Trimming removed 0 bases from V and 1 base from J; junction bases left unmatched: 10. CDR3 size: 20 residues. CDR3 sequence (DNA): TGCGCCAGCAGCCAAGATTTGGGACAGGGTGAGGGGTCCTATAATTCACCCCTCCACTTT. Protein: CASSQDLGQGEGSYNSPLHF.

The chain combines TRBV25-1 with TRBJ1-4; D is possibly TRBD1 (6 bases). Germline V gene sequence: CDR1 MGHDK, CDR2 SYGVNS. The V end was cut by 8 bases, the J end by 6 bases, with 13 bases between. The length of the CDR3 is 13 residues. The CDR3 bases are TGTGCCAGCGCGACCGGGACATATGAAAAACTGTTTTTT. Translating gives CASATGTYEKLFF.

This chain uses TRBV27 with TRBJ2-1, with TRBD1 identical over 7 bases. Trimming took 5 bases from V and 8 from J; bases not matched to a gene: 12. CDR1 MNHEY and CDR2 SMNVEV come from the germline V gene (reference sequence). This CDR3 contains 15 residues. CDR3 sequence: CASSLTGTEGDEQFF. Here the CDR3 DNA reads TGTGCCAGCAGTCTTACCGGGACAGAGGGGGATGAGCAGTTCTTC.

In this sample, this clone turned up a few times. The chain recombines TRBV14 with TRBJ2-7; TRBD1 matches at 8 bases. Germline V gene lookup returns CDR1 SGHDN and CDR2 FVKESK. V was clipped by 4 bases and J by 12 bases; unmatched bases: 11. The CDR3 spans 13 residues. The CDR3 is CASSPGGRAPGYF. Here the CDR3 DNA reads TGTGCCAGCAGCCCAGGGGGCCGGGCCCCAGGGTACTTC.

This clone was found once. The chain recombines TRBV4-2 with TRBJ1-6, with 9 bases that match TRBD1. V lost 2 bases, J lost 6 bases, and 11 bases stayed unmatched. CDR3 length equals 18 residues. Germline V gene data show CDR1 as LGHNA and CDR2 as YNFKEQ. CDR3 residues: CASSQPPGQGIGNSPLHF. The CDR3 DNA is TGTGCCAGCAGCCAACCACCGGGACAGGGTATCGGTAATTCACCCCTCCACTTT.

This rearrangement joins TRBV9 to TRBJ1-2; D unresolved. V gave up 0 bases and J gave up 8 bases, with 11 bases separating them. Per the germline V gene, CDR1 is SGDLS and CDR2 is YYNGEE. The CDR3 sequence is 13 residues long. CDR3 amino acids: CASSVGEAPGYTF. The DNA of the CDR3 is TGTGCCAGCAGCGTAGGTGAGGCGCCGGGCTACACCTTC.

This chain connects TRBV12-5 to TRBJ2-7; 7 positions match TRBD2. From germline, CDR1 is LGHNT and CDR2 FRNRAP. The V segment lost 5 bases and the J segment 2 bases; nucleotides outside the gene matches: 6. This CDR3 is 14 amino acids long. The CDR3 DNA sequence: TGTGCTAGTGGTGGGGGAGCGGGGCCCTACGAGCAGTACTTC. Translated: CASGGGAGPYEQYF. Drawing the rest from reference TRBV12-5 and TRBJ2-7, the complete variable domain is DARVTQTPRHKVTEMGQEVTMRCQPILGHNTVFWYRQTMMQGLELLAYFRNRAPLDDSGMPKDRFSAEMPDATLATLKIQPSEPRDSAVYFCASGGGAGPYEQYFGPGTRLTVT.

The chain recombines TRBV14 with TRBJ2-5; the match to TRBD2 covers 9 bases. The ends lost 4 bases at V and 2 bases at J; junction bases unmatched: 5. Germline-derived CDR1 and CDR2 are SGHDN and FVKESK. The CDR3 extends over 15 amino acids. CDR3 residues: CASSPMTSGQETQYF. The CDR3 nucleotides are TGTGCCAGCAGCCCTATGACTAGCGGTCAAGAGACCCAGTACTTC.

This chain links TRBV19 with TRBJ1-2, with TRBD1 as a possible D gene (6 bases). The CDR3 spans 14 residues. CDR1 LNHDA and CDR2 SQIVND come from the germline V gene (reference sequence). Trimming took 7 bases from V and 3 from J, leaving 15 bases between them. The CDR3 nucleotides are TGTGCCAGTACTGATGGATACAGGGACTATGGCTACACCTTC. Amino acids: CASTDGYRDYGYTF.

The chain has TRBV7-9 and TRBJ1-4; 8 bases are a match to TRBD1. Germline trimming cut 5 bases from V and 4 bases from J; bases unmatched to any gene: 6. In germline, CDR1 is SEHNR, CDR2 FQNEAQ (reference sequence). This CDR3 region has 15 residues. The DNA of the CDR3 is TGTGCCAGCAGCCACCATGGACAGGGTAATGAAAAACTGTTTTTT. Translated, it gives CASSHHGQGNEKLFF. Complete variable domain (other parts from reference TRBV7-9 and TRBJ1-4): DTGVSQNPRHKITKRGQNVTFRCDPISEHNRLYWYRQTLGQGPEFLTYFQNEAQLEKSRLLSDRFSAERPKGSFSTLEIQRTEQGDSAMYLCASSHHGQGNEKLFFGSGTQLSVL.

This chain joins TRBV6-1 and TRBJ1-1; weak D call: TRBD1 (6 bases). This CDR3 is 14 amino acids long. Germline lookup yields CDR1 MNHNS and CDR2 SASEGT. The germline V and J ends were trimmed by 3 bases and 1 base, with 9 bases remaining between them. This CDR3 is CASSDRGTNTEAFF. Here the CDR3 DNA reads TGTGCCAGCAGTGACAGGGGCACGAACACTGAAGCTTTCTTT.

This clone showed up just once. This sequence joins TRBV7-9 and TRBJ2-7, with D possibly being TRBD1 (6 bases). This CDR3 has 13 residues. With 2 bases removed from V and 3 bases from J, the gap between germline ends came to 8 bases. Germline loops: CDR1 SEHNR, CDR2 FQNEAQ (reference sequence). CDR3 region: CASSLRGFYEQYF. The DNA for the CDR3 is TGTGCCAGCAGCTTAAGGGGGTTCTACGAGCAGTACTTC.

With regard to this clone: The conserved closing phenylalanine or tryptophan is absent in this CDR3, likely reflecting a read error. The rearrangement joins TRBV7-9 to TRBJ2-7; TRBD2 might be the D (6 bases). CDR1 is SEHNR, CDR2 FQNEAQ, per germline (reference sequence). The CDR3 is made up of 14 amino acids. The germline V and J ends were trimmed by 4 bases and 2 bases, with 12 bases remaining between them. For the CDR3, the DNA is TGTGCCAGCAGCTCATCCGGGAGCCCCTACGAGCAGTACCTC. Translating it yields CASSSSGSPYEQYL.

This chain connects TRBV7-9 to TRBJ1-4; D unclear. Trimming took off 1 base at V and 1 base at J, with 16 bases between the two ends. The germline V gene has CDR1 SEHNR and CDR2 FQNEAQ (reference sequence). The CDR3 totals 18 residues. CDR3 nucleotides: TGTGCCAGCAGCTTAGGGCCAGACATAGTGGGAACTAATGAAAAACTGTTTTTT. Its translation is CASSLGPDIVGTNEKLFF.

The gene calls are TRBV6-1 and TRBJ1-5; weak D call: TRBD1 (5 bases). CDR1 is MNHNS, CDR2 SASEGT, per germline. The ends were cut back, 7 bases at V and 3 bases at J, with 16 bases in the middle. The CDR3 extends over 15 amino acids. The CDR3 region has the DNA TGTGCCAGCACCCAGAAGGAGGGGCTCAATCAGCCCCAGCATTTT. As protein: CASTQKEGLNQPQHF.

The sample holds one count of this clone. The chain links TRBV7-9 to TRBJ1-4; D is undetermined. V was cut by 4 bases and J by 11 bases, with 17 bases left in between. Germline CDR1 and CDR2: SEHNR and FQNEAQ (reference sequence). CDR3 size: 14 residues. The DNA of the CDR3 is TGTGCCAGCAGCTCCGACATGGGAGCGTGGAAACTGTTTTTT. Translated: CASSSDMGAWKLFF.

This chain uses TRBV6-5 with TRBJ2-2; the D is unclear. Trimming removed 8 bases at V and 0 bases at J, with 4 bases between. Germline V gene data show CDR1 as MNHEY and CDR2 as SVGAGI. This CDR3 spans 12 amino acids. Here the CDR3 reads CASYTNTGELFF. The CDR3 coding sequence is TGTGCCAGCTATACGAACACCGGGGAGCTGTTTTTT.

The J gene is TRBJ1-1, the V gene TRBV7-6, with 8 bases identical to TRBD1. The CDR3 spans 18 residues. From germline, CDR1 is SGHVS and CDR2 FNYEAQ. The trim removed 1 base at V and 0 bases at J, leaving 10 bases unmatched. For the CDR3, the DNA is TGTGCCAGCAGCTTAGGGCTCAGGGGGCGGACGTTGAACACTGAAGCTTTCTTT. Its translation is CASSLGLRGRTLNTEAFF.

V and J are TRBV6-5 and TRBJ2-2; D gene ambiguous. V was trimmed by 2 bases and J by 3 bases, leaving 4 bases between them. This CDR3 comprises 13 residues. Germline loops: CDR1 MNHEY, CDR2 SVGAGI. The CDR3 spells CASSYKHTGELFF. The CDR3 coding sequence is TGTGCCAGCAGTTACAAGCACACCGGGGAGCTGTTTTTT.

The genes are TRBV9 and TRBJ2-2; 11 bases fit TRBD2. Germline CDR1 is SGDLS and CDR2 is YYNGEE. The CDR3 length is 18 residues. V lost 3 bases to trimming and J lost 9 bases; unmatched junction nucleotides: 16. The CDR3 sequence: CASSASPTSGDKYRELFF. The DNA of the CDR3 is TGTGCCAGCAGCGCCAGCCCGACTAGCGGGGATAAGTACAGGGAGCTGTTTTTT.

This clone was counted a single time. This rearrangement joins TRBV5-1 to TRBJ1-1; 8 bases line up with TRBD1. The CDR3 consists of 13 residues. The V gene end was trimmed by 2 bases and the J gene end by 7 bases; junction bases not matched to a gene: 4. The germline CDR1 and CDR2 sequences are SGHRS and YFSETQ. This chain's CDR3 is CASSFSGGSEAFF. In DNA, the CDR3 is TGCGCCAGCAGCTTCTCAGGGGGCAGTGAAGCTTTCTTT.

V usage is TRBV29-1 and J usage is TRBJ2-1; D is unresolved. Germline V gene sequence: CDR1 SQVTM, CDR2 ANQGSEA. V dropped 4 bases and J dropped 9 bases, with 7 bases sitting between them. The CDR3 covers 10 residues. Written as DNA, the CDR3 is TGCAGCGTTGTGTTAGTTGAGCAGTTCTTC. This sequence encodes CSVVLVEQFF.